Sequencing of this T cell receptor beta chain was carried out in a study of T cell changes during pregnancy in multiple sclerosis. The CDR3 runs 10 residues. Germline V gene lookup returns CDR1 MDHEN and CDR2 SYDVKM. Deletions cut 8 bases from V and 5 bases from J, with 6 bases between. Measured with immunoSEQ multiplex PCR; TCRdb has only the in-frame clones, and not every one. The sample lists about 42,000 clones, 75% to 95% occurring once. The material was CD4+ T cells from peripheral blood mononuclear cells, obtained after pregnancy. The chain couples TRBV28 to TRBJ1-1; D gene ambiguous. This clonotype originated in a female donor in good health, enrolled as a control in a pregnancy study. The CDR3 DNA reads TGTGCCAGCGGGAGAACTGAAGCTTTCTTT. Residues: CASGRTEAFF.